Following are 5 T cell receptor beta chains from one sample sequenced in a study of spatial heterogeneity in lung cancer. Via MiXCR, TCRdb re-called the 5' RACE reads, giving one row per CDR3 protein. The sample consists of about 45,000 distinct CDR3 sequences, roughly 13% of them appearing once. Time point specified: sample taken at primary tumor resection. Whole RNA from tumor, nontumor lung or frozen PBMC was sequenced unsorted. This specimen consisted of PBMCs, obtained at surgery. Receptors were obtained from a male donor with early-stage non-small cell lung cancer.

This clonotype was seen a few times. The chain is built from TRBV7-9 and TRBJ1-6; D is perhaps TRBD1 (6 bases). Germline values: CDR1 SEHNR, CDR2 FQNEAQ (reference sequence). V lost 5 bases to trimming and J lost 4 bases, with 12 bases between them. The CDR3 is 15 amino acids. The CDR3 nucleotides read TGTGCCAGCAGCGCGGGACACCCTTATAATTCACCCCTCCACTTT. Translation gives CASSAGHPYNSPLHF.

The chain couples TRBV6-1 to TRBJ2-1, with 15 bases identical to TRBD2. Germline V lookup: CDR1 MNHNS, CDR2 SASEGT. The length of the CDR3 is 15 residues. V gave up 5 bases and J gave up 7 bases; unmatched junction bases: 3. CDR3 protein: CASSKGLAGGNEQFF. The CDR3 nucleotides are TGTGCCAGCAGTAAGGGACTAGCGGGGGGAAATGAGCAGTTCTTC.

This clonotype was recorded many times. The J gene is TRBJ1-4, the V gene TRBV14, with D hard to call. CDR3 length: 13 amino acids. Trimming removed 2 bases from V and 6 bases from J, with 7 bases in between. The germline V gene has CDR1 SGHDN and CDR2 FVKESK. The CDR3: CASSQSTYEKLFF. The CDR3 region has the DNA TGTGCCAGCAGCCAAAGCACCTATGAAAAACTGTTTTTT. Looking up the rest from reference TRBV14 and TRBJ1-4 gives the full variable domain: EAGVTQFPSHSVIEKGQTVTLRCDPISGHDNLYWYRRVMGKEIKFLLHFVKESKQDESGMPNNRFLAERTGGTYSTLKVQPAELEDSGVYFCASSQSTYEKLFFGSGTQLSVL.

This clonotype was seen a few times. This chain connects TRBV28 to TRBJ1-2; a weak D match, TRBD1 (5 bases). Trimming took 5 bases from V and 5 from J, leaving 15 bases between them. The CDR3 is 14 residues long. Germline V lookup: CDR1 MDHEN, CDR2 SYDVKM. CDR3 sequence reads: CASSTSLGLYGYTF. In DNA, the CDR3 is TGTGCCAGCAGTACGTCTTTGGGACTTTATGGCTACACCTTC.

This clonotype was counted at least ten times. CDR3 in DNA: TGTGCCAGCAGTTACGTCGAGGGACAGTACCAAGAGACCCAGTACTTC. Its translation is CASSYVEGQYQETQYF. The chain employs TRBV6-2 or TRBV6-3 and TRBJ2-5; 7 positions match TRBD1. The germline V gene encodes CDR1 MNHEY and CDR2 SVGEGT. The CDR3 has 16 amino acids. Trimming took 2 bases from V and 0 from J; bases not matched to a gene: 6.